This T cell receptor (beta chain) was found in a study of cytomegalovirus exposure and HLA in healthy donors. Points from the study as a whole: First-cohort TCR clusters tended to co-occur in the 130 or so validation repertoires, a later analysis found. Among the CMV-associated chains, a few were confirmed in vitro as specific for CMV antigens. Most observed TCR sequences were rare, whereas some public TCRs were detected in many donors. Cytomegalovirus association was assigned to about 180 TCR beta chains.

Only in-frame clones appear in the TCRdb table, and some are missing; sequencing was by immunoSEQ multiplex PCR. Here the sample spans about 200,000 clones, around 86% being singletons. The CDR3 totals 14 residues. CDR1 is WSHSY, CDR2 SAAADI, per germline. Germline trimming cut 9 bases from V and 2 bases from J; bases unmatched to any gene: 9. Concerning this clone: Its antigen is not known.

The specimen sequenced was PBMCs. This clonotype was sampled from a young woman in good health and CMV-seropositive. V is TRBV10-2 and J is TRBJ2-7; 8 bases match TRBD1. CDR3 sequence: CARQPGTGAYEQYF. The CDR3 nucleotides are TGCGCCAGACAACCAGGGACAGGAGCCTACGAGCAGTACTTC.